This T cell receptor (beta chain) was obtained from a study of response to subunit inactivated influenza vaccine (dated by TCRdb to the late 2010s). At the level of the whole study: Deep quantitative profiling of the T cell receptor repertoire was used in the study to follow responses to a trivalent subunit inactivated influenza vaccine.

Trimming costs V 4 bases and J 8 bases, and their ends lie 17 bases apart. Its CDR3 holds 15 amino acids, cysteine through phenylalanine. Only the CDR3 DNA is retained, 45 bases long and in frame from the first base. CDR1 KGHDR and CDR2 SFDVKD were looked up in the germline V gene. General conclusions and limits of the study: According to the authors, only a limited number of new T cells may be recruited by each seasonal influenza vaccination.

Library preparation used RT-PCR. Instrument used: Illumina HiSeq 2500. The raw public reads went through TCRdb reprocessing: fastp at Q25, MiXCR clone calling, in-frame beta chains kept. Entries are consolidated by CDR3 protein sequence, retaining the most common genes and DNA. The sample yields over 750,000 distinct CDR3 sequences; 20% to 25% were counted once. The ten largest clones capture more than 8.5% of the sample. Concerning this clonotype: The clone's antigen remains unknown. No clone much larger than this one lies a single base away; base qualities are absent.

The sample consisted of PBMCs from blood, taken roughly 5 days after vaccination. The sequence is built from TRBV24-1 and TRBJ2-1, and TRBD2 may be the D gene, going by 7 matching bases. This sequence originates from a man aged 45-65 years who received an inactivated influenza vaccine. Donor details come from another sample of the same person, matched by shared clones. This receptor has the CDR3 CATSDPFRGADEQFF. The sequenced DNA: TGTGCCACCAGTGACCCCTTTCGGGGGGCGGATGAGCAGTTCTTC.